This TCR beta chain emerged from a study of cytomegalovirus exposure and HLA in healthy donors. Study-level information: A later analysis reported the 90 to 150 validation repertoires used the same platform as the roughly 670 first-cohort repertoires.

Findings and limits, study-wide: 164 TCR beta chains were listed as cytomegalovirus-associated. Testing in vitro showed a few CMV-associated chains specific for CMV antigens.

Comments on this clone: Its antigen is still unknown.

Germline V gene sequence: CDR1 SGDLS, CDR2 YYNGEE. The CDR3 covers 15 residues. V shed 3 bases, J shed 4 bases, and the junction held 1 base outside the gene matches. The method was immunoSEQ multiplex PCR; TCRdb's version includes in-frame clones alone and lacks a portion of them. Among approximately 230,000 clones listed, more than 85% were seen once. V and J are TRBV9 and TRBJ2-1; the match to TRBD2 covers 13 bases. The specimen sequenced was PBMCs. The clonotype originates from a young man in good health and CMV-seropositive. The CDR3 DNA is TGTGCCAGCAGCGGGACTAGCGGGAGATACAATGAGCAGTTCTTC. Amino acids: CASSGTSGRYNEQFF. The whole variable domain, remainder taken from reference TRBV9 and TRBJ2-1, is DSGVTQTPKHLITATGQRVTLRCSPRSGDLSVYWYQQSLDQGLQFLIQYYNGEERAKGNILERFSAQQFPDLHSELNLSSLELGDSALYFCASSGTSGRYNEQFFGPGTRLTVL.